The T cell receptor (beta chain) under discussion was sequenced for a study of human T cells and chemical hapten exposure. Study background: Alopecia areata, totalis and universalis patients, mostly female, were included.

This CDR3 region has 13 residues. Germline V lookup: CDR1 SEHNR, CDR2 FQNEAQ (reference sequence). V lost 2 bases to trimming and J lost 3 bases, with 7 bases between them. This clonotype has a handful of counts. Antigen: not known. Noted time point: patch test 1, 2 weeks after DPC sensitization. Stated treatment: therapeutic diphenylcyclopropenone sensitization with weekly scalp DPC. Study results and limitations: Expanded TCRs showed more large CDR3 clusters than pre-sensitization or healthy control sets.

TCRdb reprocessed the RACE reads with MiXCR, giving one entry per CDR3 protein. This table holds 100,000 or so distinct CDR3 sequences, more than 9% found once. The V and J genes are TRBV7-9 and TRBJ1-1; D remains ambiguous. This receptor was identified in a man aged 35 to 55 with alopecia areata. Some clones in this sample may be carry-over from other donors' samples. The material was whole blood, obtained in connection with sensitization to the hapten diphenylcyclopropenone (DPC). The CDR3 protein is CASSLTFDTEAFF. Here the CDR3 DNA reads TGTGCCAGCAGCTTAACGTTTGACACTGAAGCTTTCTTT. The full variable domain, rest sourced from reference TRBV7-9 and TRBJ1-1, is DTGVSQNPRHKITKRGQNVTFRCDPISEHNRLYWYRQTLGQGPEFLTYFQNEAQLEKSRLLSDRFSAERPKGSFSTLEIQRTEQGDSAMYLCASSLTFDTEAFFGQGTRLTVV.